These 19 T cell receptor beta chains came from one sample sequenced in a study of T cell responses to AZD1222 COVID-19 vaccine. Sequenced by immunoSEQ multiplex PCR; TCRdb stores in-frame clones only, minus some. The data show about 100,000 clones, 75% to 95% seen once. This specimen consisted of peripheral blood, obtained 28 days after the second AZD1222 dose. The origin of the receptors is an adult who received the AZD1222 COVID-19 vaccine.

The rearrangement links TRBV7-2 to TRBJ2-6; the D gene is possibly TRBD2 (6 bases). V was trimmed by 7 bases and J by 2 bases, leaving 12 bases between them. The CDR3 consists of 15 residues. Germline-derived CDR1 and CDR2 are SGHTA and FQGNSA. CDR3 protein: CASTLGGTGANVLTF. The DNA of the CDR3 is TGTGCCAGCACCCTAGGAGGGACTGGGGCCAACGTCCTGACTTTC.

The chain is built from TRBV5-1 and TRBJ2-7; no clear D. CDR1 and CDR2 from the germline V gene are SGHRS and YFSETQ. V shed 4 bases and J shed 6 bases, with 11 bases lying between them. The CDR3 length is 12 residues. In nucleotides, the CDR3 is TGCGCCAGCAGCCTCCTTGGAACCGAGCAGTACTTC. Translation: CASSLLGTEQYF.

This clone was counted only a few times. The chain carries TRBV7-6 and TRBJ2-2, with D uncertain. Trimming took off 1 base at V and 0 bases at J, with 12 bases between the two ends. The CDR3 is 17 residues long. CDR1 and CDR2 from the germline V gene are SGHVS and FNYEAQ. CDR3 nucleotide sequence: TGTGCCAGCAGCTTAGTCGGGCTCTACGCGAACACCGGGGAGCTGTTTTTT. Its protein is CASSLVGLYANTGELFF.

The V gene is TRBV6-5, the J gene TRBJ1-2; TRBD1 is a possible D gene (6 bases). The CDR3 covers 15 residues. In germline, CDR1 is MNHEY, CDR2 SVGAGI. With 6 bases removed from V and 2 bases from J, the gap between germline ends came to 16 bases. Here the CDR3 reads CASSGGEGMNYGYTF. CDR3 in DNA: TGTGCCAGCAGCGGGGGCGAGGGGATGAACTATGGCTACACCTTC.

Note on this clone: One junction end does not reproduce the germline sequence, and a read error may be involved. The CDR3 DNA reads TGTGCTAGCAGCTTAGGACAGGGCTCTGGAAACACCATATATTTT. Translating it yields CASSLGQGSGNTIYF. The chain recombines TRBV7-7 with TRBJ1-3; TRBD1 matches 8 bases. The germline CDR1 and CDR2 sequences are SSHAT and FNYEAQ (reference sequence). This CDR3 has 15 amino acids.

The rearrangement uses TRBV12-1 and TRBJ1-3; the D call TRBD1 from the table was never checked on the DNA. TRBV12-1 is noted as a pseudogene. The CDR3 sequence is 17 residues long. This chain's CDR3 is CASSFSWQILSGNTIYF. CDR3 DNA sequence: TGTGCCAGCAGCTTTTCTTGGCAGATCCTCTCTGGAAACACCATATATTTT.

The chain couples TRBV4-3 to TRBJ2-7; D unclear. CDR3 length equals 13 residues. Germline V lookup: CDR1 LGHNA, CDR2 YSLEER. Deletions cut 4 bases from V and 4 bases from J, with 11 bases between. The DNA of the CDR3 is TGCGCCAGCAGCCCCCTAGGAGAATACGAGCAGTACTTC. Translating it yields CASSPLGEYEQYF.

With regard to this clone: The junction differs from germline at one of its ends, possibly a read error. The rearrangement uses TRBV6-1 and TRBJ2-2, with D perhaps TRBD1 (5 bases). Germline V gives CDR1 MNHNS, CDR2 SASEGT. The CDR3 runs 14 residues. The CDR3 DNA sequence: TGTGCCAGCACTGAACAGGTTTGGACCGGGGAGCTGTTTTTT. Amino acid sequence: CASTEQVWTGELFF.

This chain connects TRBV10-1 to TRBJ2-6; D unresolved. Trimming took off 2 bases at V and 4 bases at J, with 9 bases between the two ends. This CDR3 has 15 residues. CDR1 is WNHNN and CDR2 is SYGVQD in the germline V gene (reference sequence). CDR3: CASSEMGSGANVLTF. The CDR3 bases are TGCGCCAGCAGTGAGATGGGTTCAGGGGCCAACGTCCTGACTTTC.

This chain links TRBV7-6 with TRBJ2-7; TRBD1 agrees at 12 bases. Germline CDR1 and CDR2: SGHVS and FNYEAQ. The CDR3 sequence is 17 residues long. Germline trimming cut 5 bases from V and 3 bases from J; bases unmatched to any gene: 11. CDR3 sequence reads: CASSPSPGTGGIYEQYF. CDR3 coding DNA: TGTGCCAGCAGCCCTTCGCCCGGGACAGGGGGCATCTACGAGCAGTACTTC.

About this clone: Other DNA variants within this sample encode the same CDR3. The chain combines TRBV5-6 with TRBJ1-3, with no clear D. V was trimmed by 0 bases and J by 3 bases, leaving 1 base between them. Germline CDR1 reads SGHDT; CDR2 reads YYEEEE. The CDR3 extends over 12 amino acids. The CDR3 DNA reads TGTGCCAGCAGCTTGGGTGGAAACACCATATATTTT. As protein: CASSLGGNTIYF. The whole variable domain, filled in from reference TRBV5-6 and TRBJ1-3, reads DAGVTQSPTHLIKTRGQQVTLRCSPKSGHDTVSWYQQALGQGPQFIFQYYEEEERQRGNFPDRFSGHQFPNYSSELNVNALLLGDSALYLCASSLGGNTIYFGEGSWLTVV.

V usage is TRBV19 and J usage is TRBJ1-1, with D hard to call. Germline V gene data show CDR1 as LNHDA and CDR2 as SQIVND (reference sequence). Trimming took 0 bases from V and 1 from J, leaving 12 bases between them. The CDR3 spans 16 residues. The DNA for the CDR3 is TGTGCCAGTAGTATAGAAGACTTTAGTTGGAACACTGAAGCTTTCTTT. This codes for CASSIEDFSWNTEAFF. The whole variable domain, filled in from reference TRBV19 and TRBJ1-1, reads DGGITQSPKYLFRKEGQNVTLSCEQNLNHDAMYWYRQDPGQGLRLIYYSQIVNDFQKGDIAEGYSVSREKKESFPLTVTSAQKNPTAFYLCASSIEDFSWNTEAFFGQGTRLTVV.

The chain employs TRBV10-1 and TRBJ2-1; TRBD2 agrees at 10 bases. CDR3 length: 15 amino acids. With V trimmed by 7 bases and J by 16 bases, 19 bases remained unmatched. CDR1 is WNHNN and CDR2 is SYGVQD in the germline V gene (reference sequence). CDR3 DNA sequence: TGCGCCAGCACACTGCCGTCCCTAGCGGGAGAAATAGAATTCTTC. Protein sequence: CASTLPSLAGEIEFF.

V usage is TRBV24-1 and J usage is TRBJ2-2; tentatively, D is TRBD1 or TRBD2 (5 bases each). Trimming removed 2 bases at V and 7 bases at J, with 7 bases between. Germline loops: CDR1 KGHDR, CDR2 SFDVKD. This CDR3 has 13 residues. The CDR3 loop reads CATSDWGSGELFF. Here the CDR3 DNA reads TGTGCCACCAGTGATTGGGGGAGCGGGGAGCTGTTTTTT.

The chain uses TRBV27 and TRBJ2-7, with TRBD2 matching over 7 bases. Trimming cost V 5 bases and J 3 bases; bases outside gene matches: 4. The germline V gene encodes CDR1 MNHEY and CDR2 SMNVEV (reference sequence). CDR3 length: 13 amino acids. CDR3 sequence reads: CASSAGTNYEQYF. DNA for the CDR3: TGTGCCAGCAGTGCAGGGACTAACTACGAGCAGTACTTC.

The genes are TRBV6-1 and TRBJ2-5, with 9 bases aligning to TRBD2. Germline assignment: CDR1 MNHNS and CDR2 SASEGT. Trimming at V came to 0 bases and at J to 2 bases, leaving 13 bases not matched to a gene. The CDR3 consists of 19 residues. The CDR3 is CASSEAPAGASGVQETQYF. CDR3 coding DNA: TGTGCCAGCAGTGAAGCTCCCGCCGGGGCTAGCGGGGTACAAGAGACCCAGTACTTC.

J is TRBJ2-7 and V is TRBV13; D is undetermined. Germline lookup yields CDR1 PRHDT and CDR2 FYEKMQ (reference sequence). There are 14 residues in the CDR3. V shed 5 bases and J shed 3 bases, with 14 bases lying between them. Written as DNA, the CDR3 is TGTGCCAGCAGCCCTGGACCAGCCGGCTACGAGCAGTACTTC. Translating gives CASSPGPAGYEQYF. Using reference TRBV13 and TRBJ2-7 for the parts outside the CDR3, the full variable domain is AAGVIQSPRHLIKEKRETATLKCYPIPRHDTVYWYQQGPGQDPQFLISFYEKMQSDKGSIPDRFSAQQFSDYHSELNMSSLELGDSALYFCASSPGPAGYEQYFGPGTRLTVT.

The V call is TRBV12-3 or TRBV12-4, the J call TRBJ2-7, with 7 positions matching TRBD2. This CDR3 is 13 amino acids long. Trimming at V came to 5 bases and at J to 3 bases, leaving 4 bases not matched to a gene. The CDR3 DNA is TGTGCCAGCAGTCTCTGGACTAGCTACGAGCAGTACTTC. It codes for CASSLWTSYEQYF.

The chain carries TRBV20-1 and TRBJ1-2; the D is unclear. CDR1 and CDR2 from the germline V gene are DFQATT and SNEGSKA (reference sequence). V was trimmed by 3 bases and J by 4 bases, leaving 6 bases between them. This CDR3 is 11 amino acids long. CDR3 in DNA: TGCAGTGCTAGCCAGAGCTATGGCTACACCTTC. Translation: CSASQSYGYTF.